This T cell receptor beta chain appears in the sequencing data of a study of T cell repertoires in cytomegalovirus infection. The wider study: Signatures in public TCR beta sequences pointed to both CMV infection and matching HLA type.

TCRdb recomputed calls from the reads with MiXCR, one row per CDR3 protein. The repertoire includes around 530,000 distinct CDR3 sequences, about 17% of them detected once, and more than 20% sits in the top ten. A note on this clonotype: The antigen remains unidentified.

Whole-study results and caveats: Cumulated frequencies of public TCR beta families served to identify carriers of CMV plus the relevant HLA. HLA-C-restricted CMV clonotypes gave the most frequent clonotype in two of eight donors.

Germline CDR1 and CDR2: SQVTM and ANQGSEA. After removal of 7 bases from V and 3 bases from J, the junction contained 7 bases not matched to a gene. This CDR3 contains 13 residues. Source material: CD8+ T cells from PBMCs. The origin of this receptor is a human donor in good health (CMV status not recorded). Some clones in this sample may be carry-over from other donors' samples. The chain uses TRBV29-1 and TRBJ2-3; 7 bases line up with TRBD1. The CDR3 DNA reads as TGCAGCGACCTAACAGGGGTGACAGATACGCAGTATTTT. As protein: CSDLTGVTDTQYF.